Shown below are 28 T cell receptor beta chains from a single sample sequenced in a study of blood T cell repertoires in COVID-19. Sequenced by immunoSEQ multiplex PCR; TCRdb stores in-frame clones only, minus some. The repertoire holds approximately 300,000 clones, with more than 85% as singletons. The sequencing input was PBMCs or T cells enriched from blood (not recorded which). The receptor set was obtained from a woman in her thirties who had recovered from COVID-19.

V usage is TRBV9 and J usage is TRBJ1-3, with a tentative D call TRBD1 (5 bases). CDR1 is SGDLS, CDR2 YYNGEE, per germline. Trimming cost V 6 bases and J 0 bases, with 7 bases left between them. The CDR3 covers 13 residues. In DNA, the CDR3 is TGTGCCAGCAACGGACACTCTGGAAACACCATATATTTT. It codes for CASNGHSGNTIYF. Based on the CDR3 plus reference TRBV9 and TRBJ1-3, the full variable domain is DSGVTQTPKHLITATGQRVTLRCSPRSGDLSVYWYQQSLDQGLQFLIQYYNGEERAKGNILERFSAQQFPDLHSELNLSSLELGDSALYFCASNGHSGNTIYFGEGSWLTVV.

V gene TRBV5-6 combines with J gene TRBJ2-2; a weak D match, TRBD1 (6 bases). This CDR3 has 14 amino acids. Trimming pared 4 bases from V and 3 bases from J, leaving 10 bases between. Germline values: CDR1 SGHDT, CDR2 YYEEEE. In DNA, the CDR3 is TGTGCCAGCAGCCTTGGACAGTACACCGGGGAGCTGTTTTTT. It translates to CASSLGQYTGELFF. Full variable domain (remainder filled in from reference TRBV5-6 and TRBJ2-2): DAGVTQSPTHLIKTRGQQVTLRCSPKSGHDTVSWYQQALGQGPQFIFQYYEEEERQRGNFPDRFSGHQFPNYSSELNVNALLLGDSALYLCASSLGQYTGELFFGEGSRLTVL.

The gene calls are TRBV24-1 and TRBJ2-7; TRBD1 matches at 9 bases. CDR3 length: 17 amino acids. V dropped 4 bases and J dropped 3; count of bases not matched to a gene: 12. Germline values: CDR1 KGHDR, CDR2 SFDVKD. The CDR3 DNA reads TGTGCCACCAGTGACCTTTCCCCCGGGACAGGGTACTACGAGCAGTACTTC. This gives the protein CATSDLSPGTGYYEQYF.

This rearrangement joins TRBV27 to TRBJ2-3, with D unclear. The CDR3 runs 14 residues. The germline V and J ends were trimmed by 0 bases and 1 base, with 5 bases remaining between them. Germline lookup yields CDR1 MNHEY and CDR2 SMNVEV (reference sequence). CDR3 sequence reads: CASSLSGGTDTQYF. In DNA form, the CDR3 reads TGTGCCAGCAGTTTATCGGGCGGCACAGATACGCAGTATTTT.

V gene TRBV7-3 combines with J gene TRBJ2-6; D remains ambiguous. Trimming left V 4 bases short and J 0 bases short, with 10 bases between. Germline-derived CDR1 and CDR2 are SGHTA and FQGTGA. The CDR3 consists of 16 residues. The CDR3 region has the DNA TGTGCCAGCAGCTCGCGCTTCTCCTCTGGGGCCAACGTCCTGACTTTC. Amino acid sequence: CASSSRFSSGANVLTF. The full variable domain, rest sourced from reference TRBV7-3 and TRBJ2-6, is GAGVSQTPSNKVTEKGKYVELRCDPISGHTALYWYRQSLGQGPEFLIYFQGTGAADDSGLPNDRFFAVRPEGSVSTLKIQRTERGDSAVYLCASSSRFSSGANVLTFGAGSRLTVL.

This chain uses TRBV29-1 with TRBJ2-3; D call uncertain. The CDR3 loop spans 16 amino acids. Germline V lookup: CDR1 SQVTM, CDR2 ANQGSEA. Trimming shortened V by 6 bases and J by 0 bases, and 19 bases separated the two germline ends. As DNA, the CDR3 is TGCAGCGTCCTCCCGCCTATAGCCTCTAGCACAGATACGCAGTATTTT. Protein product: CSVLPPIASSTDTQYF.

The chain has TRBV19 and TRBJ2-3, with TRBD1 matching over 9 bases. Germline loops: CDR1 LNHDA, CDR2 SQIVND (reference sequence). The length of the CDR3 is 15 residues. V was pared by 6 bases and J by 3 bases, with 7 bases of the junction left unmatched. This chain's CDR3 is CASRPRGQGTDTQYF. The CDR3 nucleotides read TGTGCCAGTAGGCCCCGGGGACAGGGAACAGATACGCAGTATTTT.

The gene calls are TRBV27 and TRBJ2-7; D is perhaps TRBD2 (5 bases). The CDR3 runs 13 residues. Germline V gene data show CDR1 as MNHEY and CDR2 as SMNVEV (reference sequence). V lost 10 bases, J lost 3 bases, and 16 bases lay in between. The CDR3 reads CATSTTKNYEQYF. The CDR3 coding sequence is TGTGCCACCTCCACGACTAAAAACTACGAGCAGTACTTC.

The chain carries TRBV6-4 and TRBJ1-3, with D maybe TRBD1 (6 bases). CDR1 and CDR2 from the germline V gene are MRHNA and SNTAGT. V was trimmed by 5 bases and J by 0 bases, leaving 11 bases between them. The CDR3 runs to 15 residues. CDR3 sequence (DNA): TGTGCCAGCAGTAAGGACAGAGGCTCTGGAAACACCATATATTTT. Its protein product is CASSKDRGSGNTIYF.

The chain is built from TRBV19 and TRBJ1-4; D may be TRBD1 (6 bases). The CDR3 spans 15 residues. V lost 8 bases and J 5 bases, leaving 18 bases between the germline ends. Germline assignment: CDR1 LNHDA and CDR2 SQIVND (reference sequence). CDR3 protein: CASSLVAGVNEKLFF. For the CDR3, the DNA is TGTGCCAGTTCCTTAGTGGCAGGGGTAAATGAAAAACTGTTTTTT.

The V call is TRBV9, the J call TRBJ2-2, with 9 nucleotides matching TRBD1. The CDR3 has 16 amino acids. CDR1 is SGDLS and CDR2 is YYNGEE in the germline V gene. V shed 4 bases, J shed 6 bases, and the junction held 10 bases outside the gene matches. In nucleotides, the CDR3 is TGTGCCAGCAGCCCCTACGGGACAGGGCTCGCCGGGGAGCTGTTTTTT. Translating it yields CASSPYGTGLAGELFF.

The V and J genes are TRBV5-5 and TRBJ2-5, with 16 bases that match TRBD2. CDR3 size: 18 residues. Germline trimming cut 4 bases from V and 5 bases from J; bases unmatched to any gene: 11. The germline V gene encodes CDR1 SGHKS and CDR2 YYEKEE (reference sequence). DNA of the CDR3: TGTGCCAGCAGCCCCCGGCCGGGACTAGCGGGGGGGCTGGAGACCCAGTACTTC. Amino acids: CASSPRPGLAGGLETQYF.

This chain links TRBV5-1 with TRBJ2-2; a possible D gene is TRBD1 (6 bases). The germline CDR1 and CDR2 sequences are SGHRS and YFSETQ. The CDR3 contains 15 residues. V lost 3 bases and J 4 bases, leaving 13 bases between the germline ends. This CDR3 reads CASSWGRGFTGELFF. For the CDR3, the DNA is TGCGCCAGCAGCTGGGGGCGCGGGTTCACCGGGGAGCTGTTTTTT.

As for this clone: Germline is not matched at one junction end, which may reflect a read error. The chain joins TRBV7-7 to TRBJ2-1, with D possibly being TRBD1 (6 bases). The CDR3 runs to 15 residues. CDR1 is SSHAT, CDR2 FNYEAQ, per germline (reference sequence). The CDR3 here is CASSLGGVDTMKQFF. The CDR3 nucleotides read TGTGCTAGCAGCTTAGGGGGAGTTGATACAATGAAGCAGTTCTTC. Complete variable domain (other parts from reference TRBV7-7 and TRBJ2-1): GAGVSQSPRYKVTKRGQDVTLRCDPISSHATLYWYQQALGQGPEFLTYFNYEAQPDKSGLPSDRFSAERPEGSISTLTIQRTEQRDSAMYRCASSLGGVDTMKQFFGPGTRLTVL.

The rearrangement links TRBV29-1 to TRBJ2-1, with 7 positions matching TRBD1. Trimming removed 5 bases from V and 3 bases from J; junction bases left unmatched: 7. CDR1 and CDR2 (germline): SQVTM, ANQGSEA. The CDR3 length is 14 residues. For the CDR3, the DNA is TGCAGCGTTCGGGACAGTTCAATCTACAATGAGCAGTTCTTC. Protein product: CSVRDSSIYNEQFF.

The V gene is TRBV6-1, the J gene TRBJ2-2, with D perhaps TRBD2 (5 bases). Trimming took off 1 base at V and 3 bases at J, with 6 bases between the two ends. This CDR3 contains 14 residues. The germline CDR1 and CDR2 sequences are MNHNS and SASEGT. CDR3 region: CASSEGLYTGELFF. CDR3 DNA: TGTGCCAGCAGTGAAGGACTATACACCGGGGAGCTGTTTTTT.

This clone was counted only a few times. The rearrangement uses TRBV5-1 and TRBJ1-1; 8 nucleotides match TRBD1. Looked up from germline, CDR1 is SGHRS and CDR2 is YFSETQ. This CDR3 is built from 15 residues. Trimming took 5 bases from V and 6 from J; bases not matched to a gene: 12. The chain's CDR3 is CASRARTGKVAEAFF. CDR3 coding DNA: TGCGCCAGCAGGGCTCGGACAGGGAAGGTCGCTGAAGCTTTCTTT.

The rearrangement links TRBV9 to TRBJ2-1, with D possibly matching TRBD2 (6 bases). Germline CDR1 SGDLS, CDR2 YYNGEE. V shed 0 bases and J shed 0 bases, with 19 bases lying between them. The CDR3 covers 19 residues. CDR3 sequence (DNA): TGTGCCAGCAGCGTAGGGATGCGGGATAGGAGGAGCTCCTACAATGAGCAGTTCTTC. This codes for CASSVGMRDRRSSYNEQFF.

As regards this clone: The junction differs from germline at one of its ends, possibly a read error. In nucleotides, the CDR3 is TGTGCTAGCAGCCCTCGGACTAGCGGGAGCTCCGGGGAGCTGTTTTTT. This encodes CASSPRTSGSSGELFF. This chain links TRBV7-7 with TRBJ2-2, with 13 bases fitting TRBD2. Germline CDR1 is SSHAT and CDR2 is FNYEAQ (reference sequence). This CDR3 is 16 amino acids long.

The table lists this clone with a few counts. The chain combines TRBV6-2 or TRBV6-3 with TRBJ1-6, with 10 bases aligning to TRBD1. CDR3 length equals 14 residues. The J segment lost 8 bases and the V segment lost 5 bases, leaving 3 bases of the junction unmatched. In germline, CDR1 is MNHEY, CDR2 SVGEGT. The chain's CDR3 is CASSQTGGYSPLHF. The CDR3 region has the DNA TGTGCCAGCAGTCAGACAGGGGGCTATTCACCCCTCCACTTT.

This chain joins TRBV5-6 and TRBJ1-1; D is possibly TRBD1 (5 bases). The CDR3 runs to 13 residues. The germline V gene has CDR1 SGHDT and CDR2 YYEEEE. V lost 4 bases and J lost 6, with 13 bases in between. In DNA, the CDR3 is TGTGCCAGCAGCATATGGACGGGGGCTGAAGCTTTCTTT. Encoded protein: CASSIWTGAEAFF.

For the CDR3, the DNA is TGTGCCAGCAGCTTAGCGTCAGGGGGAGGATTAGTCACTGAAGCTTTCTTT. Translating gives CASSLASGGGLVTEAFF. The chain carries TRBV7-2 and TRBJ1-1; 7 bases match TRBD1. The CDR3 extends over 17 amino acids. From germline, CDR1 is SGHTA and CDR2 FQGNSA. V was clipped by 0 bases and J by 4 bases; unmatched bases: 11.

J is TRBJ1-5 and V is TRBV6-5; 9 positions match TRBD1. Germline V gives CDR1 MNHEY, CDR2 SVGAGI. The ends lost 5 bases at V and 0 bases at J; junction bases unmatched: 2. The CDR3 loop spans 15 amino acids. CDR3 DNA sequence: TGTGCCAGCAGTCGGACAGGGGCTAGCAATCAGCCCCAGCATTTT. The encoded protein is CASSRTGASNQPQHF.

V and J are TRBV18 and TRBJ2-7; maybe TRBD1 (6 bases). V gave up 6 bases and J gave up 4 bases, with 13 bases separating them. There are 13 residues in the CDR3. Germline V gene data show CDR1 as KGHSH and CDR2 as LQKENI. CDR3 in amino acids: CASSLYRDYEQYF. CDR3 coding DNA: TGTGCCAGCTCGCTTTACAGGGATTACGAGCAGTACTTC.

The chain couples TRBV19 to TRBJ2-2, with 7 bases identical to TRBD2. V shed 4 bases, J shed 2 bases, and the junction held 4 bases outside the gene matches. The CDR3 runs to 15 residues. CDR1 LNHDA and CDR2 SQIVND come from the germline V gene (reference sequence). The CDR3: CASSTGGSNTGELFF. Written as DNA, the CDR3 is TGTGCCAGTAGTACCGGGGGGAGCAACACCGGGGAGCTGTTTTTT.

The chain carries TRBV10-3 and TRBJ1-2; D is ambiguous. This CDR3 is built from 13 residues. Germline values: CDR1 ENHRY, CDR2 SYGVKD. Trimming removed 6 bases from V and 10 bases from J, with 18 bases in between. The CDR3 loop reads CAISPNEREYYTF. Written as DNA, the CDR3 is TGTGCCATCAGCCCCAACGAGCGGGAATACTACACCTTC.

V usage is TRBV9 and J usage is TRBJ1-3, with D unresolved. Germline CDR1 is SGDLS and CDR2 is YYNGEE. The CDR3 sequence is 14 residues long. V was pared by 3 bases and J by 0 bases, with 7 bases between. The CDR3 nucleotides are TGTGCCAGCAGCGCAATGAGCTCTGGAAACACCATATATTTT. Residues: CASSAMSSGNTIYF.

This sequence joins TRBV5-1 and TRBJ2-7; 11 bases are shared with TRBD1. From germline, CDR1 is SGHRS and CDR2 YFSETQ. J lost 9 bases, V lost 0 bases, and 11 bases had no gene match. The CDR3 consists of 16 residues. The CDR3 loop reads CASSLGFGTGGWWQYF. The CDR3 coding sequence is TGCGCCAGCAGCTTGGGGTTTGGGACAGGGGGATGGTGGCAGTACTTC. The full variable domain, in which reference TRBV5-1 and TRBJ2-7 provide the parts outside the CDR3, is KAGVTQTPRYLIKTRGQQVTLSCSPISGHRSVSWYQQTPGQGLQFLFEYFSETQRNKGNFPGRFSGRQFSNSRSEMNVSTLELGDSALYLCASSLGFGTGGWWQYFGPGTRLTVT.